This note documents a single TCR beta chain sequence. This CDR3 has 15 residues. Germline V gene data show CDR1 as MNHEY and CDR2 as SVGAGI. The germline V and J ends were trimmed by 6 bases and 1 base, with 15 bases remaining between them. Profiled with immunoSEQ multiplex PCR; TCRdb holds only in-frame clones, not every one. The sample consists of around 75,000 clones, roughly 88% of them appearing once. The data originate from a study of blood T cell repertoires in COVID-19. The chain has TRBV6-5 and TRBJ1-1, with D possibly being TRBD1 (5 bases). Sequencing input: peripheral blood. This receptor was obtained from a human donor in a cohort sampled during active COVID-19. CDR3 sequence reads: CASRPGGGRNTEAFF. For the CDR3, the DNA is TGTGCCAGCAGACCGGGGGGGGGTAGGAACACTGAAGCTTTCTTT.